This T cell receptor beta chain was observed in a study of T cell repertoires in cytomegalovirus infection. TCRdb ran MiXCR on the reads and lists one entry per CDR3 protein. This sample has roughly 230,000 distinct CDR3 sequences, with approximately 17% found just once. This clonotype was found many times. J gave up 4 bases and V 6 bases, and 7 bases lay outside the gene matches. This CDR3 has 15 residues. Germline V gene sequence: CDR1 SGHAT, CDR2 FQNNGV. The clonotype was recovered from a human donor in good health (CMV status not recorded). Some clones in this sample may be carry-over from other donors' samples. The rearrangement links TRBV11-2 to TRBJ2-3; TRBD1 matches at 10 bases. Specimen: CD8+ T cells from PBMCs. The CDR3 DNA sequence: TGTGCCAGCAGACGGACAGGGGGGGACGCAGATACGCAGTATTTT. Amino acid sequence: CASRRTGGDADTQYF.